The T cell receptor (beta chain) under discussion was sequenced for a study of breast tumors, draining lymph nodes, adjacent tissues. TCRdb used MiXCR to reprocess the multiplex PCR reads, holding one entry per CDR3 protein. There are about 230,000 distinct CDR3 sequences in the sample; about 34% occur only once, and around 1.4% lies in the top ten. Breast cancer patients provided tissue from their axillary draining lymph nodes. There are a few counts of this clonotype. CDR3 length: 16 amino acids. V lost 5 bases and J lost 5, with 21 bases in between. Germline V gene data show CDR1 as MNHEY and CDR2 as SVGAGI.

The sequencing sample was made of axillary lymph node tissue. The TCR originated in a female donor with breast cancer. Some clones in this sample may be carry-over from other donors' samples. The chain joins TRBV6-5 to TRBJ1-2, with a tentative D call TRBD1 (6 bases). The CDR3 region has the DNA TGTGCCAGCAGTCTGGGGGCATCACTAAAGGGTTATGGCTACACCTTC. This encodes CASSLGASLKGYGYTF.